This TCR beta chain was captured in a study of beta chain features in type 1 diabetes. Study-wide findings and caveats: Across all four CD4+ subsets, people with type 1 diabetes showed modestly shorter TCRB CDR3s. More deletions and fewer insertions at VDJ junctions were found in patients with type 1 diabetes.

Trimming cost V 4 bases and J 6 bases; bases outside gene matches: 13. Germline V CDR1 and CDR2: SGDLS, YYNGEE. The CDR3 consists of 15 residues. Details on this clone: Its target is not known.

The sequenced template was cDNA made from the entire isolated RNA. Here immunoSEQ multiplex PCR was the method, and the copy in TCRdb shows in-frame clones only, minus some. The table records about 240,000 clones, 14% of them present only once. Sequencing was carried out using naive CD4+ T cells from blood. This clonotype originated in a man younger than 45 with type 1 diabetes. V and J are TRBV9 and TRBJ2-7, with TRBD1 matching over 7 bases. The DNA of the CDR3 is TGTGCCAGCAGCCCTCGAGGGACAGCGCCCGCCGAGCAGTACTTC. This gives the protein CASSPRGTAPAEQYF.